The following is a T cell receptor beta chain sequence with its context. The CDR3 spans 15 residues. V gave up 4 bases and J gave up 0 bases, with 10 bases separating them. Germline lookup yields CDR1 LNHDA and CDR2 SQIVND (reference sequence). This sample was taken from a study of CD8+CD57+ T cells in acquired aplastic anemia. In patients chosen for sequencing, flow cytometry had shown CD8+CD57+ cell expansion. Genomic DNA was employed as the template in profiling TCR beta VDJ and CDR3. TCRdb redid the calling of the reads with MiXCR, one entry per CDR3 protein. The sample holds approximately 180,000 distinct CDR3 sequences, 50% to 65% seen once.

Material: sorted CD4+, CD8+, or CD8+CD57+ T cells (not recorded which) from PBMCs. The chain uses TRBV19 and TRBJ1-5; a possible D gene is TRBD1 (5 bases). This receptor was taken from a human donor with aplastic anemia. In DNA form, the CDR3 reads TGTGCCAGTAGTACGGACACTTATAGCAATCAGCCCCAGCATTTT. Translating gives CASSTDTYSNQPQHF.